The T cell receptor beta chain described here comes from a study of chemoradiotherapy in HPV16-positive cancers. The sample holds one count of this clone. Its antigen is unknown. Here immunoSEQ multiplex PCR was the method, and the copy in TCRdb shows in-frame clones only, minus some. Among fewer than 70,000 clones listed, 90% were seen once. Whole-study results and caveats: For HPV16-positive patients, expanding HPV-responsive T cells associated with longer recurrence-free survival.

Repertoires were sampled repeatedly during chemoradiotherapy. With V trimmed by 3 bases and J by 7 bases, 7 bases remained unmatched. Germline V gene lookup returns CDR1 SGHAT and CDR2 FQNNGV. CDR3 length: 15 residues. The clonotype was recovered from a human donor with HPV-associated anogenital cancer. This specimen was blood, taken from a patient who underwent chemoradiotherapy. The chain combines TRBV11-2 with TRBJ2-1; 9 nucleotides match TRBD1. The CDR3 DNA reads TGTGCCAGCAGCTTCTCCGGGACAGGGATGAATGAGCAGTTCTTC. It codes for CASSFSGTGMNEQFF.